What follows describes a single T cell receptor beta chain. The antigen this receptor binds is unknown. No much larger clonotype is one base removed from it; base qualities were not supplied. Patients with a history of autoimmune disease or receiving systemic immunosuppression were excluded from the trial. Peripheral blood for TCR sequencing was collected from all dose cohorts at baseline, on cycle 4 day 1, and on cycle 7 day 1. Samples were obtained from an open-label, multicenter, first-in-human phase I dose-escalation trial of ivuxolimab. Adults with locally advanced or metastatic head and neck squamous cell, hepatocellular, melanoma or renal cell carcinoma were enrolled in the trial. Before TCR sequencing, CD4+ T cells and CD8+ T cells were sorted from peripheral blood as separate populations. Genomic DNA was isolated from the sorted cells so that the TCRbeta CDR3 region could be sequenced. The immunoSEQ Assay was used to sequence the TCRbeta CDR3 regions. TCRdb retrieved this table from immuneACCESS and kept in-frame rearrangements only. Not all clones are present; in checked studies, unresolved V genes account for under half, and no reason is known for the remainder. The sample profile shows 45,000 or so clones; approximately 88% of them were found once. Less than 20% of the sample is in the top ten clones.

The sample originates from a study of OX40 agonist ivuxolimab in advanced cancers. For the study in its entirety: The costimulatory receptor OX40 (CD134) was targeted by ivuxolimab, a fully human IgG2 agonistic monoclonal antibody. Prior anti-PD-1, anti-PD-L1 or anti-CTLA-4 therapy was permitted, and checkpoint inhibitors had been received by under 50% of dose-escalation patients. The paper covers the monotherapy dose-escalation part of the phase I ivuxolimab trial, which included N of about 50 patients. Of the 50 to 55 patients in dose escalation, about 20 had hepatocellular carcinoma, roughly 15 had melanoma, 9 had renal cell carcinoma and 9 had head and neck cancer. The point of sequencing TCRbeta in the periphery was to test whether ivuxolimab changed TCR sequence diversity and drove clonal T-cell expansion. Intravenous ivuxolimab was administered to patients every 2 weeks at six dose levels: 0.01, 0.1, 0.3, 1.5, 3 and 10 mg/kg. Partial responses occurred in three dose-escalation patients: two with cutaneous melanoma and one with hepatocellular carcinoma. In the dose-escalation cohort, approximately 80% of patients were male, and the mean age was 60 years with a range of roughly 20 to 79.

Findings and caveats that apply to the study as a whole: The antigen specificity of the clonally expanded peripheral T cells was not determined. Partial responders in the 0.1-3.0 mg/kg groups had among the lowest normalized peripheral clonal expansion, especially among CD8+ T cells. Low levels of normalized T-cell clonal expansion were also seen in some patients who did not respond. At doses of 0.1 to 3.0 mg/kg, clonal expansion of both CD4+ and CD8+ T cells in blood was seen between baseline and week 6. On average, CD8+ T cells showed more expanded clones than CD4+ T cells after ivuxolimab.

The sequences come from CD4+ or CD8+ T cells sorted from blood, collected in a trial of the OX40 agonist ivuxolimab. This receptor was taken from an adult with an advanced solid tumor such as melanoma, head and neck, liver or kidney cancer.

The DNA reads TGTGCCAGCAGCTTAGTGGTAGGACTAGCAGATCCGAATGAGCAGTTCTTC. It specifies CASSLVVGLADPNEQFF. The sequence links TRBV7-9 to TRBJ2-1; 8 bases in the middle match TRBD2. The CDR3 spans 17 residues, from the cysteine through the phenylalanine. The only DNA kept is the CDR3, 51 bases in frame from the first base. V ends up 1 base short and J 7 bases short, with an unmatched junction base count of 12. CDR1 SEHNR and CDR2 FQNEAQ were looked up in the germline V gene (reference sequence).